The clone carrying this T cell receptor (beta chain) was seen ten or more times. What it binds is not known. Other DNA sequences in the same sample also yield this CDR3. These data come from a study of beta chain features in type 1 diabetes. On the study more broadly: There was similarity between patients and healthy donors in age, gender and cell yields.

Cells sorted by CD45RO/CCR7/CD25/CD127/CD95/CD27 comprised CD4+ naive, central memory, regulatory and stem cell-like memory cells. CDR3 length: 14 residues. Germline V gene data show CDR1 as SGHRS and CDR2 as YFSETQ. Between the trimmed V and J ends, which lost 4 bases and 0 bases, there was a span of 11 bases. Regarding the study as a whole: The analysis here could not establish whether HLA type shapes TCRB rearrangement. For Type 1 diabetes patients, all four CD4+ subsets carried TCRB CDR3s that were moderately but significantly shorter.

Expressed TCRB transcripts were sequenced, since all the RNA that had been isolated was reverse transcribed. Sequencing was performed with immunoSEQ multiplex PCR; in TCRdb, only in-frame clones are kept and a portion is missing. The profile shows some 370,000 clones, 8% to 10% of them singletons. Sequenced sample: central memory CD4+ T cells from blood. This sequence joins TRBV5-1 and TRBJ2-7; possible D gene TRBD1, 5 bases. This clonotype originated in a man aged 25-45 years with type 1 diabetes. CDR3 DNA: TGCGCCAGCAGCCCCCAGACAGCCTCCTACGAGCAGTACTTC. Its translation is CASSPQTASYEQYF.